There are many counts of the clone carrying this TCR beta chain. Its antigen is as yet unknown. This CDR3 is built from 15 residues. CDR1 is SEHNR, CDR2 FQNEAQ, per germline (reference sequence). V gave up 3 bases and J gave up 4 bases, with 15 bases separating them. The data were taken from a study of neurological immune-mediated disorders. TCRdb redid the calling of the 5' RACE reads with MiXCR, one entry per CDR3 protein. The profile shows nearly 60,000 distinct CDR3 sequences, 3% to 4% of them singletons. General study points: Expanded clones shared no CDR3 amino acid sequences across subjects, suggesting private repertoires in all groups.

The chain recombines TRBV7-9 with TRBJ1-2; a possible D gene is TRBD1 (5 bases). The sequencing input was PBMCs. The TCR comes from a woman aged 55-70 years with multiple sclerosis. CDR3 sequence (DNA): TGTGCCAGCAGCTTCTGGGACGCGCACCTCTATGGCTACACCTTC. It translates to CASSFWDAHLYGYTF.